This T cell receptor beta chain was identified during a study of T-cell reconstitution after alpha-beta-depleted transplantation in children. This sample's TCRbeta library carried unique molecular identifier barcodes. TCRdb called the PCR reads again in MiXCR, with one record for every CDR3 protein. This table has around 380,000 distinct CDR3 sequences, about a tenth appearing once. This clonotype occurred a few times. Trimming cost V 0 bases and J 7 bases, with 13 bases left between them. This CDR3 contains 15 residues. CDR1 and CDR2 (germline): LNHDA, SQIVND (reference sequence). This receptor was taken from a human donor who donated a stem cell graft to a child with acute myeloid leukemia. V usage is TRBV19 and J usage is TRBJ2-1; D is unresolved. The sequencing here drew on PBMCs from the stem cell graft donor, taken from the stem cell graft. The CDR3 DNA follows: TGTGCCAGTAGTATAGATCCTCGGACGGATAATGAGCAGTTCTTC. Its translation: CASSIDPRTDNEQFF.